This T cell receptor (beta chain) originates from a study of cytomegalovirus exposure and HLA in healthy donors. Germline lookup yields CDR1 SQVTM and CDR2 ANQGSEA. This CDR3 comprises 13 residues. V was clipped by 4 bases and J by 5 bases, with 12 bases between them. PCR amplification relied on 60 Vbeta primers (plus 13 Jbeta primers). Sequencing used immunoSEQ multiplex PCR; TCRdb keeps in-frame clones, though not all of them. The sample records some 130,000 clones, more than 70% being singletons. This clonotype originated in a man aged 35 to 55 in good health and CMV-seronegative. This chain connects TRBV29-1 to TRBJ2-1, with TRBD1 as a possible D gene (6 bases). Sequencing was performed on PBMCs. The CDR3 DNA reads TGCAGCGTTGTGATTCCAGGGGACAATGAGCAGTTCTTC. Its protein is CSVVIPGDNEQFF.